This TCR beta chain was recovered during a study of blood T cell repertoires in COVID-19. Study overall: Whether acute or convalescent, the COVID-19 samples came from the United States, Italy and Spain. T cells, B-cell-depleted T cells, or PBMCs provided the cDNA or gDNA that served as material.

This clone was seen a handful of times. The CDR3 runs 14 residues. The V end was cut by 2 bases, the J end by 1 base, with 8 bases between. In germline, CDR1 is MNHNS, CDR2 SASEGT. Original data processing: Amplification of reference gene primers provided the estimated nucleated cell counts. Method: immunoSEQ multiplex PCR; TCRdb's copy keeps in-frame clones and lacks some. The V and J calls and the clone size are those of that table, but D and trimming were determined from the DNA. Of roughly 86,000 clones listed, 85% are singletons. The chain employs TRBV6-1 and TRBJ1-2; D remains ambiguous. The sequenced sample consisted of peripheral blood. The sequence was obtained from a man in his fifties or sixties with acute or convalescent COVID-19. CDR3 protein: CASSEISVNYGYTF. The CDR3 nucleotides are TGTGCCAGCAGTGAAATATCCGTTAACTATGGCTACACCTTC.